This T cell receptor (beta chain) emerged from a study of cytomegalovirus exposure and HLA in healthy donors. At the level of the study: Among 350 to 500 genotyped donors, approximately 80% fell in the Caucasian-associated ancestry cluster.

The V end was cut by 5 bases, the J end by 5 bases, with 9 bases between. CDR1 LNHDA and CDR2 SQIVND come from the germline V gene (reference sequence). The CDR3 has 12 residues. Details on this clone: Its target is unknown.

13 Jbeta primers and 60 Vbeta primers were used for the PCR. Some clones are missing from TCRdb's copy, which holds only in-frame ones; the method was immunoSEQ multiplex PCR. In the table there are roughly 110,000 clones, 65% to 75% of which are singletons. Study-level points and caveats: Specific recognition of CMV antigens was confirmed in vitro for a few chains (all CMV-associated). Analyzed later, association rates of TCRs varied across HLA loci, with DRB1 most and HLA-C fewest.

This clonotype originated in a female donor in good health and CMV-seronegative. The rearrangement uses TRBV19 and TRBJ1-2; perhaps TRBD1 as D (6 bases). Sample: PBMCs. CDR3 amino acids: CASSQTGYGYTF. For the CDR3, the DNA is TGTGCCAGTAGTCAGACAGGATATGGCTACACCTTC.